Given below is one T cell receptor beta chain in context. Its antigen remains unidentified. The sample is drawn from a study of cytomegalovirus exposure and HLA in healthy donors. Study-wide points: Cytomegalovirus status was reportedly diagnosed by the classifier with high sensitivity and specificity. Usually a TCR sequence was rare, but some public TCRs were found in many donors. The study recorded fewer than 200 TCR beta chains that were cytomegalovirus-associated.

A roughly 120-subject validation cohort, separate from the approximately 670-subject first cohort, supplied the donors. The repertoire was sequenced with immunoSEQ multiplex PCR; TCRdb's copy has only in-frame clones and lacks some. The data hold about 98,000 clones, with approximately 95% observed a single time. The CDR3 runs to 14 residues. Between the trimmed V and J ends, which lost 2 bases and 2 bases, there was a span of 10 bases. Germline loops: CDR1 MNHNY, CDR2 SVGAGI (reference sequence). This chain joins TRBV6-6 and TRBJ2-7; D is unresolved. Sequencing was performed on PBMCs. The source is a woman aged 18-30 years in good health and CMV-seronegative. This CDR3 reads CASSYHVATYEQYF. The CDR3 DNA is TGTGCCAGCAGTTACCACGTGGCAACCTACGAGCAGTACTTC.